The clone carrying this T cell receptor beta chain was found a few times. Its antigen is currently unknown. The sample originates from a study of pediatric ulcerative colitis. Study observations and caveats: A couple of patients' blood samples yielded substantially fewer templates. Repertoires came from total lymphocyte DNA, so rare subsets like regulatory T cells may be missed.

The assay was immunoSEQ multiplex PCR, and TCRdb's table has in-frame clones only and misses some. The data hold 16,000 or so clones, with less than 85% observed a single time. One to two pinch biopsies were taken from the rectum during colonoscopy. Germline lookup yields CDR1 LGHNA and CDR2 YNFKEQ. V lost 3 bases, J lost 4 bases, and 9 bases lay in between. The CDR3 loop spans 13 amino acids. Specimen: gut tissue. This receptor was obtained from a boy between 10 and 17 years old with moderate ulcerative colitis. The chain uses TRBV4-2 and TRBJ1-1, with D possibly matching TRBD1 (6 bases). CDR3 sequence reads: CASSHTTGTEAFF. CDR3 DNA: TGTGCCAGCAGCCATACGACAGGCACTGAAGCTTTCTTT.